This note documents a single TCR beta chain sequence. Its antigen is as yet unknown. The protocol was immunoSEQ multiplex PCR, while the TCRdb copy is restricted to in-frame clones and leaves out a portion. The repertoire has around 22,000 clones, approximately 79% of them found once; the top ten carry about 9.1%. This specimen comes from a study of vaccination effects on CD4 cells after COVID-19. Study details: A median of 72 days separated the second dose and sampling.

Ahead of sequencing, the ViraFEST assay grew antigen-specific CD4+ T cells using viral peptide pools. Subsequent to a culture period of more than 8 days, CD4+ T cells were isolated. The vaccine given was either BNT162b2 or mRNA-1273, in two doses. Testing of the vaccine recipients showed negative nucleocapsid antibodies and no prior SARS-CoV-2 infection. IL-2 at approximately 10 IU/ml and peptides at about 9.2 ug/ml were added to cultured PBMC, a few million per well. This CDR3 is built from 14 residues. Per the germline V gene, CDR1 is MNHEY and CDR2 is SVGAGI. The junction had 3 bases not matched to a gene; V was cut back by 5 bases and J by 5 bases.

The source is a human donor who received a COVID-19 vaccine. The sequencing used CD4+ T cells from PBMCs cultured with HCoV-229E spike peptides, collected after COVID-19 vaccination. The chain carries TRBV6-5 and TRBJ1-1, with 12 positions matching TRBD1. CDR3 loop: CASSRDRGRTEAFF. The CDR3 coding sequence is TGTGCCAGCAGTCGGGACAGGGGGCGGACTGAAGCTTTCTTT.